These 19 T cell receptor beta chains share one sample of origin, sequenced in a study of blood T cell repertoires in COVID-19. Clones were sequenced by immunoSEQ multiplex PCR, and TCRdb holds only the in-frame ones, with some missing. The sample consists of 85,000 to 100,000 clones, less than 95% of them appearing once. Sequenced input: peripheral blood. The receptors here all came from a man in his fifties or sixties with acute or convalescent COVID-19.

The chain uses TRBV4-2 and TRBJ1-2; D remains unclear. The germline V and J ends were trimmed by 0 bases and 4 bases, with 12 bases remaining between them. Germline CDR1 is LGHNA and CDR2 is YNFKEQ. The CDR3 loop spans 15 amino acids. The CDR3 DNA reads TGTGCCAGCAGCCAAGAAAGGAACAGACCCTATGGCTACACCTTC. It encodes CASSQERNRPYGYTF.

CDR3 residues: CASSSLETVSYEQYV. In DNA, the CDR3 is TGTGCCAGCAGCTCACTCGAGACAGTTTCCTACGAGCAGTACGTC. This chain uses TRBV6-2 or TRBV6-3 with TRBJ2-7, with D perhaps matching TRBD1 (5 bases). This CDR3 is built from 15 residues. The germline V gene has CDR1 MNHEY and CDR2 SVGEGT. Trimming pared 6 bases from V and 1 base from J, leaving 16 bases between.

The gene calls are TRBV5-6 and TRBJ1-2; possibly TRBD1 for D (5 bases). Trimming took off 6 bases at V and 8 bases at J, with 20 bases between the two ends. This CDR3 is built from 14 residues. Germline assignment: CDR1 SGHDT and CDR2 YYEEEE. The CDR3 DNA is TGTGCCAGCACTTGGGGCGCCGGATTTGGGGGCTACACCTTC. Its protein is CASTWGAGFGGYTF.

The genes are TRBV29-1 and TRBJ1-1; D may be TRBD1 (6 bases). CDR1 is SQVTM, CDR2 ANQGSEA, per germline. Trimming removed 4 bases at V and 2 bases at J, with 11 bases between. This CDR3 is 13 amino acids long. CDR3 region: CSVVGQPNTEAFF. CDR3 in DNA: TGCAGCGTTGTAGGACAGCCAAACACTGAAGCTTTCTTT.

The chain joins TRBV28 to TRBJ2-6; the match to TRBD1 covers 7 bases. The V and J ends lost 7 bases and 0 bases, in that order; junction bases with no gene match: 21. The CDR3 spans 21 residues. The germline V gene has CDR1 MDHEN and CDR2 SYDVKM. CDR3 protein: CASTPRRVRQGRISGANVLTF. The DNA for the CDR3 is TGTGCCAGCACTCCCCGGCGGGTGAGACAGGGCCGAATCTCTGGGGCCAACGTCCTGACTTTC.

CDR3 loop: CASSPGGLLAKNIQYF. CDR3 coding DNA: TGTGCCAGCTCACCGGGGGGACTTCTAGCCAAAAACATTCAGTACTTC. The chain recombines TRBV18 with TRBJ2-4; D is perhaps TRBD2 (6 bases). Trimming cost V 3 bases and J 0 bases, with 12 bases left between them. Germline-derived CDR1 and CDR2 are KGHSH and LQKENI. The CDR3 sequence is 16 residues long.

This clone has just one count. This chain uses TRBV28 with TRBJ1-5; TRBD1 matches at 7 bases. The V segment lost 2 bases and the J segment 3 bases; nucleotides outside the gene matches: 7. The CDR3 has 16 amino acids. Germline values: CDR1 MDHEN, CDR2 SYDVKM. In DNA form, the CDR3 reads TGTGCCAGCAGTTTAGGGACAGAAAACCACAATCAGCCCCAGCATTTT. This encodes CASSLGTENHNQPQHF.

The gene calls are TRBV25-1 and TRBJ1-2, with 9 nucleotides matching TRBD1. CDR3 length: 14 residues. Germline-derived CDR1 and CDR2 are MGHDK and SYGVNS. Unmatched junction bases numbered 3, after V lost 4 bases and J lost 3 bases. The CDR3 DNA sequence: TGTGCCAGCAGTGCCGGACAGGGGCACTATGGCTACACCTTC. It specifies CASSAGQGHYGYTF.

The chain employs TRBV7-9 and TRBJ2-1; D unclear. CDR1 SEHNR and CDR2 FQNEAQ come from the germline V gene (reference sequence). CDR3 length: 15 amino acids. V was trimmed by 5 bases and J by 0 bases, leaving 11 bases between them. The CDR3 is CASSPLPSSYNEQFF. The CDR3 DNA follows: TGTGCCAGCAGCCCACTTCCGAGCTCCTACAATGAGCAGTTCTTC.

The chain carries TRBV3-1 (or the pseudogene TRBV3-2) and TRBJ1-6, with D possibly matching TRBD1 (5 bases). This CDR3 spans 16 amino acids. Between the trimmed V and J ends, which lost 0 bases and 6 bases, there was a span of 12 bases. In germline, CDR1 is LGHDT, CDR2 YNNKEL (reference sequence). This CDR3 is CASSQDGGVGNSPLHF. The CDR3 DNA reads as TGTGCCAGCAGCCAAGATGGGGGGGTTGGTAATTCACCCCTCCACTTT.

The chain recombines TRBV12-5 with TRBJ2-2, with a tentative D call TRBD2 (5 bases). Trimming pared 5 bases from V and 3 bases from J, leaving 31 bases between. Per the germline V gene, CDR1 is LGHNT and CDR2 is FRNRAP. The length of the CDR3 is 21 residues. The CDR3 bases are TGTGCTAGTGGTCCCTTTAACGGAAGAGGGTTTAGTTATTCGGACACCGGGGAGCTGTTTTTT. Encoded protein: CASGPFNGRGFSYSDTGELFF.

The J gene is TRBJ1-2, the V gene TRBV3-1 (or the pseudogene TRBV3-2); D perhaps matches TRBD1 (6 bases). The V gene lost 0 bases and the J gene lost 7 bases, with 15 bases spanning the gap. There are 15 residues in the CDR3. Germline V CDR1 and CDR2: LGHDT, YNNKEL (reference sequence). In DNA, the CDR3 is TGTGCCAGCAGCCAAGATGTTCTACAGGGCGGTGGCTACACCTTC. Encoded protein: CASSQDVLQGGGYTF.

The V gene is TRBV7-2, the J gene TRBJ1-1; D not resolved. This CDR3 is 13 amino acids long. Germline V gene lookup returns CDR1 SGHTA and CDR2 FQGNSA. V lost 0 bases to trimming and J lost 4 bases, with 6 bases between them. The CDR3 sequence: CASSLATGTEAFF. The CDR3, as DNA: TGTGCCAGCAGCTTAGCGACGGGCACTGAAGCTTTCTTT.

This chain connects TRBV6-4 to TRBJ1-5; the D gene is possibly TRBD1 (5 bases). V was cut by 6 bases and J by 5 bases, with 17 bases left in between. Germline-derived CDR1 and CDR2 are MRHNA and SNTAGT. The CDR3 runs to 15 residues. Here the CDR3 DNA reads TGTGCCAGCAGCGCCCAGGGAACCGGCGATCAGCCCCAGCATTTT. It specifies CASSAQGTGDQPQHF.

The genes are TRBV2 and TRBJ2-5; 7 nucleotides align to TRBD1. The CDR3 loop spans 14 amino acids. V trimming: 7 bases; J trimming: 3 bases; junction bases outside the gene matches: 8. Germline V gene data show CDR1 as SNHLY and CDR2 as FYNNEI. The CDR3 nucleotides are TGTGCCAGCACCCCGGAGGACAGGAAAGAGACCCAGTACTTC. It translates to CASTPEDRKETQYF.

CDR3 DNA: TGTGCTAGTGGTTTAACAGGGGGCGGCGAGCAGTACTTC. It translates to CASGLTGGGEQYF. The V and J genes are TRBV12-5 and TRBJ2-7; TRBD1 matches 9 bases. The CDR3 covers 13 residues. Germline loops: CDR1 LGHNT, CDR2 FRNRAP. Losses at the gene ends were 3 bases for V and 6 bases for J; bases not matched to a gene: 3.

V gene TRBV27 combines with J gene TRBJ1-5, with a tentative D call TRBD1 (5 bases). The length of the CDR3 is 17 residues. CDR1 and CDR2 (germline): MNHEY, SMNVEV (reference sequence). Trimming left V 2 bases short and J 0 bases short, with 14 bases between. CDR3 bases: TGTGCCAGCAGTTTACGAGGGGACTTAATTAGCAATCAGCCCCAGCATTTT. It codes for CASSLRGDLISNQPQHF.

This clone was detected only once. The rearrangement joins TRBV5-1 to TRBJ2-3, with no clear D. CDR3 length equals 14 residues. Germline loops: CDR1 SGHRS, CDR2 YFSETQ. Between the trimmed V and J ends, which lost 2 bases and 2 bases, there was a span of 9 bases. For the CDR3, the DNA is TGCGCCAGCAGCTTCGACTTATCCACAGATACGCAGTATTTT. Translating it yields CASSFDLSTDTQYF.

The chain uses TRBV5-1 and TRBJ1-6, with D unresolved. The CDR3 runs to 14 residues. Trimming took off 4 bases at V and 4 bases at J, with 9 bases between the two ends. The germline V gene encodes CDR1 SGHRS and CDR2 YFSETQ. The CDR3 loop reads CASSPREYNSPLHF. The CDR3 DNA follows: TGCGCCAGCAGCCCCCGGGAGTATAATTCACCCCTCCACTTT.